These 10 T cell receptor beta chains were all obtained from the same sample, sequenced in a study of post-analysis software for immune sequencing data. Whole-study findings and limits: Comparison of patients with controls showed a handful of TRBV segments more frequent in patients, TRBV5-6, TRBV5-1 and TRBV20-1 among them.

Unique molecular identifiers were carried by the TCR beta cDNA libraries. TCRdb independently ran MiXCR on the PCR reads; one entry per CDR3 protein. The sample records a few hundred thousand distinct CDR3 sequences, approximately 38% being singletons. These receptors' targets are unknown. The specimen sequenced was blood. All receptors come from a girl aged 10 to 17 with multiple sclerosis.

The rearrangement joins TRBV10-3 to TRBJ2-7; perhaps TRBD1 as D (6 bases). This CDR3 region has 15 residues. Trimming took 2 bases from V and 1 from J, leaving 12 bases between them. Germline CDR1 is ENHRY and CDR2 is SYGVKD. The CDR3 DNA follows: TGTGCCATCAGTGAGAGGCAGGGGCAATCCTACGAGCAGTACTTC. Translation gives CAISERQGQSYEQYF.

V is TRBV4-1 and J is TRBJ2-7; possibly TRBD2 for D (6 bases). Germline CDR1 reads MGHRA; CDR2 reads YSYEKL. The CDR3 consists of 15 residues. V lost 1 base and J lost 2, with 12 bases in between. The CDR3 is CASSQGRDLAYEQYF. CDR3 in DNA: TGCGCCAGCAGCCAAGGGAGGGACCTCGCCTACGAGCAGTACTTC.

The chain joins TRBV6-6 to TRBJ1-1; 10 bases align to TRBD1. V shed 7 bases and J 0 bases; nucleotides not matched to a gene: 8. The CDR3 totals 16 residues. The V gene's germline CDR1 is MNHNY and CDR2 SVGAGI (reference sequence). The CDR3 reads CASTTDRGSMNTEAFF. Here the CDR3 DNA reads TGTGCCAGCACCACGGACAGGGGGAGCATGAACACTGAAGCTTTCTTT.

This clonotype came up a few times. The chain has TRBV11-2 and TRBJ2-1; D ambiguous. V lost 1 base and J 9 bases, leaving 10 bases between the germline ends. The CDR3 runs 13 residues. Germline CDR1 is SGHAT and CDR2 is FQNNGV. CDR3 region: CASSLGVAGEQFF. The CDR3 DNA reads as TGTGCCAGCAGCTTAGGGGTAGCAGGTGAGCAGTTCTTC.

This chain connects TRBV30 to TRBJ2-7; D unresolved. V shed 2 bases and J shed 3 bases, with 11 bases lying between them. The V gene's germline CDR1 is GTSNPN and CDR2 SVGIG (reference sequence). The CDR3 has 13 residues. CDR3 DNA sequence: TGTGCCTGGAGTACCGACATCTACTACGAGCAGTACTTC. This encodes CAWSTDIYYEQYF.

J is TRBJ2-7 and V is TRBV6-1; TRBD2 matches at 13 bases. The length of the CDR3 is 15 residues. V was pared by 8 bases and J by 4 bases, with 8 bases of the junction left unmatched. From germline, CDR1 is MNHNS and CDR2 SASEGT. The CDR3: CASPRTSGGSYEQYF. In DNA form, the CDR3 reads TGTGCCAGCCCAAGGACTAGCGGGGGATCTTACGAGCAGTACTTC.

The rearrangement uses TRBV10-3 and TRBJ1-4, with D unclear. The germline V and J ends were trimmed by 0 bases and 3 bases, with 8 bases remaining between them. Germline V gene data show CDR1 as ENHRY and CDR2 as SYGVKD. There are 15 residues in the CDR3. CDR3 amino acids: CAISESTRPNEKLFF. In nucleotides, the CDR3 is TGTGCCATCAGTGAGTCGACTCGGCCTAATGAAAAACTGTTTTTT.

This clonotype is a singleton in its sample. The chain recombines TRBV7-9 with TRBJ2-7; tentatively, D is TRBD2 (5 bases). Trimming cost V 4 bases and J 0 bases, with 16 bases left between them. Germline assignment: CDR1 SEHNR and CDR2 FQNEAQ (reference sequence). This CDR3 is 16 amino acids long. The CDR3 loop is CASSSSGAGRSYEQYF. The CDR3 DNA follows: TGTGCCAGCAGCTCCAGCGGAGCAGGCCGCTCCTACGAGCAGTACTTC.

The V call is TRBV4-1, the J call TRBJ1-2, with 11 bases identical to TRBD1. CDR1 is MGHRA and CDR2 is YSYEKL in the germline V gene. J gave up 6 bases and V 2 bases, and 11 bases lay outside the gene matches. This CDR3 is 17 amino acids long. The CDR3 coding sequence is TGCGCCAGCAGCCAACCCCTTCCCGGGACAGGGGGAAATGGCTACACCTTC. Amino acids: CASSQPLPGTGGNGYTF.

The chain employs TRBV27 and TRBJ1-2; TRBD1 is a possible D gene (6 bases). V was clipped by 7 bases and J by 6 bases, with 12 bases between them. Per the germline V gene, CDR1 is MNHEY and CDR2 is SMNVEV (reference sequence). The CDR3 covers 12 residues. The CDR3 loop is CASTSRGNGYTF. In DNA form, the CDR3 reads TGTGCCAGCACCTCCAGGGGAAATGGCTACACCTTC.